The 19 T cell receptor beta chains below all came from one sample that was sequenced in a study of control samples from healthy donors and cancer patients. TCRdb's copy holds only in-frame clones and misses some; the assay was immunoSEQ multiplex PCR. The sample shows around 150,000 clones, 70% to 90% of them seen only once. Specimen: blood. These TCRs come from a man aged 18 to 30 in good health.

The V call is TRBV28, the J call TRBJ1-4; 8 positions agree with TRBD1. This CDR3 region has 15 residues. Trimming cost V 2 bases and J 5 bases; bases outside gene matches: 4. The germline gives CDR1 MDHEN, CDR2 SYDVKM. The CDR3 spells CASSLIGQGNEKLFF. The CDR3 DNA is TGTGCCAGCAGTTTAATCGGACAGGGAAATGAAAAACTGTTTTTT.

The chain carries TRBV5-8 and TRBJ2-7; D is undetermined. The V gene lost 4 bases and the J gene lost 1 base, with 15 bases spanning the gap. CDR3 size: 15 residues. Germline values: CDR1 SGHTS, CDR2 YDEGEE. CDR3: CASSTDPGVSYEQYF. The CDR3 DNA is TGTGCCAGCAGCACGGATCCAGGTGTATCCTACGAGCAGTACTTC. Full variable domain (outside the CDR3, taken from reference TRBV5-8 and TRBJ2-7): EAGVTQSPTHLIKTRGQQATLRCSPISGHTSVYWYQQALGLGLQFLLWYDEGEERNRGNFPPRFSGRQFPNYSSELNVNALELEDSALYLCASSTDPGVSYEQYFGPGTRLTVT.

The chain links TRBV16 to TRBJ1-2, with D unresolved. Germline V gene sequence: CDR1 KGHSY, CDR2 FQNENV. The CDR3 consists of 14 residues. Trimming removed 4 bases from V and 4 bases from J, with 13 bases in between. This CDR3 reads CASSPLPRLYGYTF. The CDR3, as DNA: TGTGCCAGCAGCCCTCTACCCCGTCTCTATGGCTACACCTTC.

The CDR3 nucleotides read TGTGCCAGCAGTGAAAAAGCGGGGGGCACAGATACGCAGTATTTT. It encodes CASSEKAGGTDTQYF. The chain has TRBV6-4 and TRBJ2-3; 8 nucleotides line up with TRBD2. The germline CDR1 and CDR2 sequences are MRHNA and SNTAGT. CDR3 length equals 15 residues. Trimming at V came to 3 bases and at J to 1 base, leaving 3 bases not matched to a gene.

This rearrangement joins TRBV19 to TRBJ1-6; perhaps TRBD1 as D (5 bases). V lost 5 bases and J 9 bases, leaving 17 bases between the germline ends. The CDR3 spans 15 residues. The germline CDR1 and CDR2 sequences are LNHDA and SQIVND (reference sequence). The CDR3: CASSQIRGYASPLHF. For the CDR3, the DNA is TGTGCCAGTAGTCAAATTAGGGGTTACGCTTCACCCCTCCACTTT.

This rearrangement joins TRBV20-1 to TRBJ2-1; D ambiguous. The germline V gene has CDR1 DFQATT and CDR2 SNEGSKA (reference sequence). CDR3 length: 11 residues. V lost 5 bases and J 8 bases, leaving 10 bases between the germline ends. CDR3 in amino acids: CSAQNFYEQFF. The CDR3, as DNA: TGCAGTGCTCAGAATTTCTATGAGCAGTTCTTC.

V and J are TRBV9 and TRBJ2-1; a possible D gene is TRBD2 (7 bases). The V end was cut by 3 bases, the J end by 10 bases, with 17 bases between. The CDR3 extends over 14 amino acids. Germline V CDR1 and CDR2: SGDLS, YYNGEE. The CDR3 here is CASSEGGTIGEQFF. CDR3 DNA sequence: TGTGCCAGCAGCGAGGGGGGGACCATTGGCGAGCAGTTCTTC.

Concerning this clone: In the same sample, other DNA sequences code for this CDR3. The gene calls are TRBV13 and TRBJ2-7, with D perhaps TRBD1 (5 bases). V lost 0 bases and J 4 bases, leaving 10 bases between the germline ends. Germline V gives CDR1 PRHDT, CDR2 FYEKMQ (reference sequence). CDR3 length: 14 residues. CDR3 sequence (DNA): TGTGCCAGCAGCTTAGGGACAGATAGTTACGAGCAGTACTTC. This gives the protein CASSLGTDSYEQYF.

This CDR3 is CASSFNGGAGTEAFF. The CDR3 DNA reads TGCGCCAGCAGCTTTAATGGGGGGGCCGGCACTGAAGCTTTCTTT. V gene TRBV4-3 combines with J gene TRBJ1-1; D may be TRBD1 (6 bases). This CDR3 comprises 15 residues. CDR1 and CDR2 from the germline V gene are LGHNA and YSLEER. Between the trimmed V and J ends, which lost 5 bases and 4 bases, there was a span of 17 bases.

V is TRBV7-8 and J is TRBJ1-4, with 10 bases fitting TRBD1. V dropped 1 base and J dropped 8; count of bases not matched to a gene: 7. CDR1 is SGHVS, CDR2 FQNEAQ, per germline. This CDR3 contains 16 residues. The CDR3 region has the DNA TGTGCCAGCAGCTTAGAAATGACAGGGGGCAGGGAAAAACTGTTTTTT. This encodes CASSLEMTGGREKLFF.

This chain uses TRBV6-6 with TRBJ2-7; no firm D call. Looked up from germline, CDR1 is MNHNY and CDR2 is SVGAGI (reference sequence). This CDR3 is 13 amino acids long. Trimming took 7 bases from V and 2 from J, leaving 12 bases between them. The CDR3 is CASNSWGTYEQYF. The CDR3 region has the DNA TGTGCCAGCAACAGCTGGGGAACCTACGAGCAGTACTTC.

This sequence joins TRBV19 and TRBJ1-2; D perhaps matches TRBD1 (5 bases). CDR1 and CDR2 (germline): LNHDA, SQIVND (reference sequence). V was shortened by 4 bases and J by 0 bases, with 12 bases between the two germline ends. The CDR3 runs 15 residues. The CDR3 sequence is CASSTLTAANYGYTF. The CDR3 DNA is TGTGCCAGTAGTACCCTGACAGCCGCTAACTATGGCTACACCTTC.

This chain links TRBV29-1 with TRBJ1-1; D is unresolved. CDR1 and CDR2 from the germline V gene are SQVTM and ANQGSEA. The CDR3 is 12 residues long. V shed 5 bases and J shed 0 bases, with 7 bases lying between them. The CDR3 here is CSVIIMNTEAFF. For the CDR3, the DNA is TGCAGCGTTATAATCATGAACACTGAAGCTTTCTTT. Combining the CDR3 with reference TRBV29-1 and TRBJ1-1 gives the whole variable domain SAVISQKPSRDICQRGTSLTIQCQVDSQVTMMFWYRQQPGQSLTLIATANQGSEATYESGFVIDKFPISRPNLTFSTLTVSNMSPEDSSIYLCSVIIMNTEAFFGQGTRLTVV.

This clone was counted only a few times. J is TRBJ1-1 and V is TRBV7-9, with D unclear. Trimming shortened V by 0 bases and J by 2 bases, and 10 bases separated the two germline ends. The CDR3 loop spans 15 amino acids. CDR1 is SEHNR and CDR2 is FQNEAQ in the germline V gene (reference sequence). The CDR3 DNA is TGTGCCAGCAGCTTAGCAGTTGCCGGTAACACTGAAGCTTTCTTT. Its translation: CASSLAVAGNTEAFF.

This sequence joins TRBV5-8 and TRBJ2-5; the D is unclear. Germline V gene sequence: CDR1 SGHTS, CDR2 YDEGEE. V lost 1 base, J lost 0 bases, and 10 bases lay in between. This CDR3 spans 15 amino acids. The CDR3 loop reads CASSLWFANQETQYF. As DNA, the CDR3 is TGTGCCAGCAGCTTGTGGTTTGCGAACCAAGAGACCCAGTACTTC.

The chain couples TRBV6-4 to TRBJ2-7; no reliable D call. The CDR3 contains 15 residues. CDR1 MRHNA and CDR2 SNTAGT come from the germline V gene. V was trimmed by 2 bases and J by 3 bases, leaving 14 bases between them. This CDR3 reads CASSDGTAGLYEQYF. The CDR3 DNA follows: TGTGCCAGCAGTGACGGTACAGCCGGGCTCTACGAGCAGTACTTC.

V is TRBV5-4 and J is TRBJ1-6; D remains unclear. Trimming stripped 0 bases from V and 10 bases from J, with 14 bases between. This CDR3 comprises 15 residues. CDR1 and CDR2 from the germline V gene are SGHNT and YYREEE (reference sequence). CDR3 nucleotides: TGTGCCAGCAGCTTGGAACCACGGTCTTCCTCACCCCTCCACTTT. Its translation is CASSLEPRSSSPLHF.

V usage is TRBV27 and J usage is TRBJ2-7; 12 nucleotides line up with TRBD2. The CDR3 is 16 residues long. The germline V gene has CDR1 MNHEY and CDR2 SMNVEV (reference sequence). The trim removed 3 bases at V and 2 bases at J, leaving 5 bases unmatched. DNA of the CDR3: TGTGCCAGCAGTTTCTGGACTAGCGGGGCCGCCTACGAGCAGTACTTC. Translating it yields CASSFWTSGAAYEQYF.

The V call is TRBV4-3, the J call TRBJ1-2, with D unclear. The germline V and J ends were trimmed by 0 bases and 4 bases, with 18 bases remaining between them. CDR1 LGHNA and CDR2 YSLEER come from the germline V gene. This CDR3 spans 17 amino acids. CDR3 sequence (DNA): TGCGCCAGCAGCCAAGAATTGGTTCAGGCCGACCTCTATGGCTACACCTTC. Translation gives CASSQELVQADLYGYTF.